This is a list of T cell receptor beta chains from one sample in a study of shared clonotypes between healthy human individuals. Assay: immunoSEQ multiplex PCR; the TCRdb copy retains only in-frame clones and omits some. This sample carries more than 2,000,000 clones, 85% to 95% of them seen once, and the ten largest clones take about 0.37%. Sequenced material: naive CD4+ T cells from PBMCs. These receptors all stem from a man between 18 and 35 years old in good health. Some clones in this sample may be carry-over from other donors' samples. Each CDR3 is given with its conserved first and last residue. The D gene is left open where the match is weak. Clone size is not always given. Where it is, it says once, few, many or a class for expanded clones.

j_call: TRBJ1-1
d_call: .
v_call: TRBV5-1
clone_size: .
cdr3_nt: TGCGCCAGCAGCCGCTGGACAGAGAACACTGAAGCTTTCTTT
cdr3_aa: CASSRWTENTEAFF

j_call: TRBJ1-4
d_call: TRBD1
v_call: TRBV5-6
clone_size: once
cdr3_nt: TGTGCCAGCAGCCAGGGGGTAAGGAGTGAAAAACTGTTTTTT
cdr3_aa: CASSQGVRSEKLFF

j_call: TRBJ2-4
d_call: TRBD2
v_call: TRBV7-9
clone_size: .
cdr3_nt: TGTGCCACCGGGGAGGGCCAGACGGCCAAAAACATTCAGTACTTC
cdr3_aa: CATGEGQTAKNIQYF

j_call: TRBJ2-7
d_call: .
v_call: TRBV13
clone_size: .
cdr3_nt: TGTGCCAGCAGCTTAGGCCGGGGGGCAGTAGCGAGGCGGGAGCCCTCCTACGAGCAGTACTTC
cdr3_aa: CASSLGRGAVARREPSYEQYF

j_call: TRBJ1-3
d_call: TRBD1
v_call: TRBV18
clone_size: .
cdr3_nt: TGTGCCAGCTCACACAACAGGGGCGGCGAAGACACCATATATTTT
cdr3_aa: CASSHNRGGEDTIYF

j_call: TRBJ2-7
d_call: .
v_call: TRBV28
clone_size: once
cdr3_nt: TGTGCCAGCAGTTTGCTAGGATACGAGCAGTACTTC
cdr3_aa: CASSLLGYEQYF

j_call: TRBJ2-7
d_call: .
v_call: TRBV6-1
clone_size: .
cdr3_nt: TGTGCCACCCGAGGGACCCCAGTAGAAGAGCAGTACTTC
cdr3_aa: CATRGTPVEEQYF

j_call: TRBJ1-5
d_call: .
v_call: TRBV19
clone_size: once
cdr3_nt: TGTGCCAGTAGCCATAAGACTAGCCCTGCGGGGCAGCCCCAGCATTTT
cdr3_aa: CASSHKTSPAGQPQHF

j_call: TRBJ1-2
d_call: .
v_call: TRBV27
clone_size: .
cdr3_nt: TGTGCCAGCAGGAGAACAGGGTCGGTCTATGGCTACACCTTC
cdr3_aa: CASRRTGSVYGYTF

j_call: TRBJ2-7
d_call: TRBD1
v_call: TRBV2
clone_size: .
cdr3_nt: TGTGCCAGCAGTAACCGACAGGGGTCCGGTTTCCCTCTCGAGCAGTACTTC
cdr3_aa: CASSNRQGSGFPLEQYF

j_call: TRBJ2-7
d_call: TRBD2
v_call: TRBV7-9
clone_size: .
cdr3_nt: TGTGCCAGCAGCTTAAGTTTGGCGGGAGGGCACGAGCAGTACTTC
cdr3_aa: CASSLSLAGGHEQYF

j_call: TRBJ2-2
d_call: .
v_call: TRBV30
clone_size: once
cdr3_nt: TGTGCCTGGAGTTATCGCGTCGGAGAGCTGTTTTTT
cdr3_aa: CAWSYRVGELFF

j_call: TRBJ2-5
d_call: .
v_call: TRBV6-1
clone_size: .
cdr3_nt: TGTGCCAGTCAGGCCCCTGGGTTTATTTTCCAGTACTTC
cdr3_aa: CASQAPGFIFQYF

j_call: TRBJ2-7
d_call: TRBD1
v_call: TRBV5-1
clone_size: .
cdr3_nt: TGCGCCAGCTCCGGGACAGGTCCTTCCTACGAGCAGTACTTC
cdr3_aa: CASSGTGPSYEQYF

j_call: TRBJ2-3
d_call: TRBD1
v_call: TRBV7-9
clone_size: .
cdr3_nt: TGTGCCAGCAGAAGGGGGCTAGGGGACACAGATACGCAGTATTTT
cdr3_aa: CASRRGLGDTDTQYF

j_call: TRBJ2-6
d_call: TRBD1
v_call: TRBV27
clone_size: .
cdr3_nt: TGTGCCAGCAGTTTATTGGGACAGGGGGCGCGAGGGGCCAACGTCCTGACTTTC
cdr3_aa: CASSLLGQGARGANVLTF

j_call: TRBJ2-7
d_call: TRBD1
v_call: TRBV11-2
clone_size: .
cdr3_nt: TGTGCCAGCAGCTTAGGGACAGGGGGATCCTACGAGCAGTACTTC
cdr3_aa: CASSLGTGGSYEQYF

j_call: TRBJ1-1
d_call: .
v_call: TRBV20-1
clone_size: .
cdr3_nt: TGCAGTGCTAAGGACACTGAAGCTTTCTTT
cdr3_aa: CSAKDTEAFF

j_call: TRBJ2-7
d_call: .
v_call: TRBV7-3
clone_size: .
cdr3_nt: TGTGCCAGCAGCTTAACCTGGACGCAGGCGGGGAACGAGCAGTACTTC
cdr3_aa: CASSLTWTQAGNEQYF

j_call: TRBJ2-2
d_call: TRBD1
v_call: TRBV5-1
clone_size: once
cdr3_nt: TGCGCCAGCAGCTTGCCCTTCAACAGGGGTGGGAACACCGGGGAGCTGTTTTTT
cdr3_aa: CASSLPFNRGGNTGELFF

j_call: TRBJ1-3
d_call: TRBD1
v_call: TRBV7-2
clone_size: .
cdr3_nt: TGTGCCAGCAGCAGGACAGGGGGCTCTGGAAACACCATATATTTT
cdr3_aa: CASSRTGGSGNTIYF

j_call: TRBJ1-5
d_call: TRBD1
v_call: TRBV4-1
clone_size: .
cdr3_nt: TGCGCCAGCAGCCAAGTGGGACAGCGCAATCAGCCCCAGCATTTT
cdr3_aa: CASSQVGQRNQPQHF

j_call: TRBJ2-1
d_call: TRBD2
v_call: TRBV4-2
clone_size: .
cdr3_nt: TGTGCCAGCTCCCTAGCGGGAGTCTACAATGAGCAGTTCTTC
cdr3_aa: CASSLAGVYNEQFF

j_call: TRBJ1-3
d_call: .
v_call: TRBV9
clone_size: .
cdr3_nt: TGTGCCAGCAGCGTAGTGGGGGGTACGGGAAACACCATATATTTT
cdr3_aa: CASSVVGGTGNTIYF